This T cell receptor beta chain is from a study of OX40 agonist ivuxolimab in advanced cancers. For the study at large: The mean age was approximately 60 years, ranging from 23 to 79, with around four fifths of participants male. Patients achieving partial responses numbered three: one hepatocellular carcinoma case and two cutaneous melanoma cases. General study findings and limits: Among the lowest peripheral clonal expansion occurred in 0.1-3.0 mg/kg partial responders.

CDR1 and CDR2 (germline): SGHKS, YYEKEE (reference sequence). The CDR3 contains 13 residues. V trimming: 1 base; J trimming: 9 bases; junction bases outside the gene matches: 3. The data were produced by immunoSEQ multiplex PCR, yet TCRdb's version contains in-frame clones alone and is incomplete. Among about 69,000 clones listed, roughly nine tenths were seen once. In the case of this clone: Its antigen is still unknown.

The source was CD4+ or CD8+ T cells sorted from blood, collected in a trial of the OX40 agonist ivuxolimab. This TCR derives from an adult with an advanced solid tumor such as melanoma, head and neck, liver or kidney cancer. The chain employs TRBV5-5 and TRBJ2-1; 8 nucleotides agree with TRBD2. The CDR3 is CASSLKLAGEQFF. The CDR3 nucleotides are TGTGCCAGCAGCTTGAAGCTAGCGGGTGAGCAGTTCTTC.